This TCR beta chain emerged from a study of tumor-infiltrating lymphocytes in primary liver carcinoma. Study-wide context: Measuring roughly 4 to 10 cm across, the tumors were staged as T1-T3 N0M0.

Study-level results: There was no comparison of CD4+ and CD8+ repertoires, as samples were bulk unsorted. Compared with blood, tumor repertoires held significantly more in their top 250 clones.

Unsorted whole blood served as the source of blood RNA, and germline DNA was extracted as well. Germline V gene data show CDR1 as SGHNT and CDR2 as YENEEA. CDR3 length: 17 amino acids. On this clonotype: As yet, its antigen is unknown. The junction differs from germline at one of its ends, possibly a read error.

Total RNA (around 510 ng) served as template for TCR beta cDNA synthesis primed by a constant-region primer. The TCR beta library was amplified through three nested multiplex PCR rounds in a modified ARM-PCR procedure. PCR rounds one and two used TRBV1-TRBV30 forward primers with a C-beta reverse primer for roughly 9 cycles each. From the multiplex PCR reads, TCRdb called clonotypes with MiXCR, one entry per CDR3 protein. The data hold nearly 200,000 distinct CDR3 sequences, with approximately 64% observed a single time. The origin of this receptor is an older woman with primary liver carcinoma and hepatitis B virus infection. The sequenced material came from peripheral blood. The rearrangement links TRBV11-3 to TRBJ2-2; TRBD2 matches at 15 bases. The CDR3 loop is CASSPGLAGGNTVELFF. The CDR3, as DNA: TGTGCCAGCAGTCCCGGACTAGCGGGAGGGAACACCGTGGAGCTGTTTTTT.